A single sample is the source of the 29 T cell receptor beta chains below, sequenced in a study of blood T cell repertoires in COVID-19 (dated by TCRdb to 2020 to 2022). Library preparation used the immunoSEQ multiplex PCR assay. TCRdb retrieved this table from immuneACCESS and kept in-frame rearrangements only. Not all clones are present; in checked studies, unresolved V genes account for under half, and no reason is known for the remainder. The sample table records tens of thousands of clones; 85% to 90% of these occur just once. The ten most abundant clones make up 13% to 15% of the sample. The sample comprised peripheral blood. The source is a human donor in a cohort sampled during active COVID-19.

The V and J genes are TRBV7-2 and TRBJ2-1; TRBD1 matches at 9 bases. J lost 3 bases, V lost 2 bases, and 8 bases had no gene match. This CDR3 contains 17 residues. The germline V gene encodes CDR1 SGHTA and CDR2 FQGNSA. The CDR3 loop reads CASSLLPGQGFYNEQFF. The CDR3 coding sequence is TGTGCCAGCAGCTTACTACCAGGACAGGGGTTCTACAATGAGCAGTTCTTC.

V and J are TRBV4-3 and TRBJ1-1; TRBD1 agrees at 8 bases. The CDR3 contains 16 residues. The germline V gene encodes CDR1 LGHNA and CDR2 YSLEER. Trimming took 4 bases from V and 0 from J; bases not matched to a gene: 7. This chain's CDR3 is CASSRDLTGVNTEAFF. Here the CDR3 DNA reads TGCGCCAGCAGCCGAGACCTGACAGGGGTGAACACTGAAGCTTTCTTT.

The V and J genes are TRBV3-1 (or the pseudogene TRBV3-2) and TRBJ2-7; TRBD1 matches at 8 bases. The trim removed 4 bases at V and 0 bases at J, leaving 2 bases unmatched. Germline V lookup: CDR1 LGHDT, CDR2 YNNKEL (reference sequence). This CDR3 is 14 amino acids long. The CDR3: CASSLGQGSYEQYF. The CDR3 DNA is TGTGCCAGCAGCCTCGGACAGGGCTCCTACGAGCAGTACTTC.

The V call is TRBV19, the J call TRBJ2-5, with TRBD1 matching 7 bases. J gave up 5 bases and V 0 bases, and 6 bases lay outside the gene matches. Germline CDR1 is LNHDA and CDR2 is SQIVND (reference sequence). The CDR3 covers 15 residues. CDR3 protein: CASSIDPGTAETQYF. CDR3 coding DNA: TGTGCCAGTAGTATAGATCCAGGGACAGCCGAGACCCAGTACTTC.

The rearrangement uses TRBV7-2 and TRBJ2-3; 7 bases fit TRBD2. With V trimmed by 6 bases and J by 3 bases, 9 bases remained unmatched. CDR1 and CDR2 (germline): SGHTA, FQGNSA. This CDR3 spans 15 amino acids. Here the CDR3 DNA reads TGTGCCAGCAGTACGCTGTGGGGGGGGACAGATACGCAGTATTTT. It encodes CASSTLWGGTDTQYF.

The rearrangement uses TRBV5-6 and TRBJ1-4; D is possibly TRBD1 (5 bases). The length of the CDR3 is 15 residues. Germline loops: CDR1 SGHDT, CDR2 YYEEEE. V dropped 0 bases and J dropped 8 bases, with 14 bases sitting between them. In DNA form, the CDR3 reads TGTGCCAGCAGCTTGGTAGGGAGGGGTAGCGAAAAACTGTTTTTT. Its protein is CASSLVGRGSEKLFF.

The chain joins TRBV6-5 to TRBJ1-1, with D uncertain. The germline V gene encodes CDR1 MNHEY and CDR2 SVGAGI. The CDR3 consists of 13 residues. V lost 7 bases and J lost 3, with 12 bases in between. The CDR3 DNA reads TGTGCCAGCAATTTCGGGGTGGACACTGAAGCTTTCTTT. This encodes CASNFGVDTEAFF.

The chain has TRBV13 and TRBJ2-3, with 7 bases identical to TRBD2. The V gene's germline CDR1 is PRHDT and CDR2 FYEKMQ (reference sequence). The V and J ends lost 5 bases and 3 bases, in that order; junction bases with no gene match: 14. The CDR3 extends over 17 amino acids. The CDR3 DNA reads as TGTGCCAGCAGCCCGGGAGGTCAGAGCGCGAGAACAGATACGCAGTATTTT. Translation gives CASSPGGQSARTDTQYF. Looking up the rest from reference TRBV13 and TRBJ2-3 gives the full variable domain: AAGVIQSPRHLIKEKRETATLKCYPIPRHDTVYWYQQGPGQDPQFLISFYEKMQSDKGSIPDRFSAQQFSDYHSELNMSSLELGDSALYFCASSPGGQSARTDTQYFGPGTRLTVL.

In its sample, this clone was seen once. V usage is TRBV6-5 and J usage is TRBJ2-2, with a tentative D call TRBD2 (5 bases). V dropped 4 bases and J dropped 0 bases, with 9 bases sitting between them. Germline loops: CDR1 MNHEY, CDR2 SVGAGI. The CDR3 has 15 amino acids. The CDR3 nucleotides are TGTGCCAGCAGTTTGTTACTAGCGAACACCGGGGAGCTGTTTTTT. Its translation: CASSLLLANTGELFF.

The chain is built from TRBV9 and TRBJ2-3; 10 bases align to TRBD2. The CDR3 extends over 16 amino acids. Trimming cost V 3 bases and J 6 bases; bases outside gene matches: 10. Germline CDR1 reads SGDLS; CDR2 reads YYNGEE. The CDR3 sequence is CASSASGGAGKDTQYF. CDR3 DNA: TGTGCCAGCAGCGCGAGCGGGGGGGCCGGTAAGGATACGCAGTATTTT.

This chain joins TRBV28 and TRBJ1-1, with 11 bases lining up with TRBD1. Germline CDR1 is MDHEN and CDR2 is SYDVKM. This CDR3 region has 14 residues. The junction had 2 bases not matched to a gene; V was cut back by 5 bases and J by 3 bases. CDR3 in amino acids: CASSGQGAYTEAFF. As DNA, the CDR3 is TGTGCCAGCAGTGGACAGGGGGCCTACACTGAAGCTTTCTTT.

This chain joins TRBV4-1 and TRBJ2-2, with D possibly TRBD2 on 6 matching bases. Germline V gene lookup returns CDR1 MGHRA and CDR2 YSYEKL. This CDR3 has 16 residues. Trimming cost V 1 base and J 5 bases, with 14 bases left between them. CDR3 nucleotides: TGCGCCAGCAGCCAAGCCTTTAGAGGACTAACCGGGGAGCTGTTTTTT. Encoded protein: CASSQAFRGLTGELFF.

The chain carries TRBV12-3 or TRBV12-4 and TRBJ1-5; D might be TRBD1 (6 bases). CDR3 length: 13 residues. The V end was cut by 5 bases, the J end by 2 bases, with 7 bases between. The CDR3 sequence is CASSRQGNQPQHF. As DNA, the CDR3 is TGTGCCAGCAGTCGACAGGGCAATCAGCCCCAGCATTTT.

J is TRBJ1-2 and V is TRBV4-3; D gene uncertain. Germline-derived CDR1 and CDR2 are LGHNA and YSLEER. The CDR3 contains 14 residues. Trimming cost V 0 bases and J 5 bases, with 10 bases left between them. Written as DNA, the CDR3 is TGCGCCAGCAGCCAAGATTGGGGAGAATATGGCTACACCTTC. This codes for CASSQDWGEYGYTF.

This clone was picked up one time. The rearrangement links TRBV7-6 to TRBJ1-2; 11 bases agree with TRBD1. V shed 0 bases, J shed 8 bases, and the junction held 5 bases outside the gene matches. The CDR3 runs to 15 residues. The germline V gene encodes CDR1 SGHVS and CDR2 FNYEAQ. The CDR3 loop reads CASSLADRGLGGYTF. The CDR3 DNA follows: TGTGCCAGCAGCTTAGCGGACAGGGGGCTTGGGGGCTACACCTTC.

Within the sample, this clone is medium-sized. This chain joins TRBV6-6 and TRBJ1-2; TRBD1 agrees at 7 bases. The CDR3 is made up of 12 amino acids. Losses at the gene ends were 4 bases for V and 8 bases for J; bases not matched to a gene: 4. CDR1 MNHNY and CDR2 SVGAGI come from the germline V gene (reference sequence). This CDR3 is CASSFDREGYTF. The DNA for the CDR3 is TGTGCCAGCAGTTTCGACAGGGAAGGCTACACCTTC.

J is TRBJ1-4 and V is TRBV3-1 (or the pseudogene TRBV3-2); TRBD1 matches 9 bases. The CDR3 extends over 18 amino acids. The junction had 9 bases not matched to a gene; V was cut back by 2 bases and J by 2 bases. Per germline, CDR1 LGHDT and CDR2 YNNKEL (reference sequence). CDR3 DNA: TGTGCCAGCAGCCAAATAGCGGGACAGGGAAGCACTAATGAAAAACTGTTTTTT. Translation: CASSQIAGQGSTNEKLFF.

The J gene is TRBJ2-5, the V gene TRBV12-3 or TRBV12-4; possibly TRBD1 for D (6 bases). The CDR3 spans 13 residues. V lost 1 base and J lost 7, with 10 bases in between. CDR3 sequence: CASSLDRAGTQYF. The CDR3 DNA follows: TGTGCCAGCAGTTTAGACAGGGCCGGGACCCAGTACTTC.

This chain uses TRBV9 with TRBJ1-6; 9 positions match TRBD1. This CDR3 is built from 14 residues. Per the germline V gene, CDR1 is SGDLS and CDR2 is YYNGEE. The J segment lost 11 bases and the V segment lost 7 bases, leaving 10 bases of the junction unmatched. CDR3 sequence (DNA): TGTGCCAGCGATACGAGGGGACAGGGCCCACCCCTCCACTTT. Amino acid sequence: CASDTRGQGPPLHF.

This clone is a singleton in its sample. The rearrangement links TRBV9 to TRBJ2-2, with D hard to call. Trimming removed 3 bases from V and 2 bases from J, with 8 bases in between. CDR3 length: 14 residues. Per germline, CDR1 SGDLS and CDR2 YYNGEE. The CDR3, as DNA: TGTGCCAGCAGCGGGCCGCATAACACCGGGGAGCTGTTTTTT. Protein sequence: CASSGPHNTGELFF.

The genes are TRBV3-1 (or the pseudogene TRBV3-2) and TRBJ2-1; D might be TRBD2 (7 bases). Germline V CDR1 and CDR2: LGHDT, YNNKEL (reference sequence). Trimming cost V 3 bases and J 13 bases, with 22 bases left between them. The CDR3 runs 15 residues. The CDR3 DNA reads TGTGCCAGCAGCCAGGGATCGACCCCGGGGGGCAATCAGTTCTTC. This gives the protein CASSQGSTPGGNQFF.

The chain joins TRBV7-2 to TRBJ2-3; no reliable D call. The germline CDR1 and CDR2 sequences are SGHTA and FQGNSA. CDR3 length equals 13 residues. Trimming removed 3 bases at V and 2 bases at J, with 6 bases between. The CDR3 is CASSFHSTDTQYF. In nucleotides, the CDR3 is TGTGCCAGCAGCTTTCACTCCACAGATACGCAGTATTTT.

This CDR3 reads CASSPHSGGEETQYF. Written as DNA, the CDR3 is TGTGCCAGCAGCCCCCATAGCGGGGGAGAAGAGACCCAGTACTTC. V gene TRBV7-9 combines with J gene TRBJ2-5; the match to TRBD2 covers 9 bases. This CDR3 contains 15 residues. The V and J ends lost 5 bases and 3 bases, in that order; junction bases with no gene match: 7. Germline V gene lookup returns CDR1 SEHNR and CDR2 FQNEAQ (reference sequence).

As DNA, the CDR3 is TGTGCCAGTAGTCAAAGCGTCTCCTACAATGAGCAGTTCTTC. Its protein product is CASSQSVSYNEQFF. The chain employs TRBV19 and TRBJ2-1, with D hard to call. This CDR3 is built from 14 residues. Trimming shortened V by 5 bases and J by 0 bases, and 8 bases separated the two germline ends. Germline CDR1 reads LNHDA; CDR2 reads SQIVND (reference sequence).

The V call is TRBV4-3, the J call TRBJ2-2; D unclear. The CDR3 totals 15 residues. Trimming stripped 5 bases from V and 2 bases from J, with 12 bases between. CDR1 and CDR2 (germline): LGHNA, YSLEER. The CDR3 DNA sequence: TGCGCCAGCAGCTCCGTTGCTATCAACACCGGGGAGCTGTTTTTT. Residues: CASSSVAINTGELFF.

This clone has only one observation. The rearrangement uses TRBV6-5 and TRBJ2-2, with 9 bases aligning to TRBD2. The germline CDR1 and CDR2 sequences are MNHEY and SVGAGI. V dropped 7 bases and J dropped 3; count of bases not matched to a gene: 3. The CDR3 length is 14 residues. The CDR3: CASKGTSHTGELFF. The CDR3 coding sequence is TGTGCCAGCAAGGGGACTAGCCACACCGGGGAGCTGTTTTTT.

This clone has just a few counts. The rearrangement uses TRBV5-1 and TRBJ2-3, with D perhaps matching TRBD1 (5 bases). The germline V gene has CDR1 SGHRS and CDR2 YFSETQ. The CDR3 has 18 residues. Trimming shortened V by 2 bases and J by 2 bases, and 21 bases separated the two germline ends. The CDR3 DNA sequence: TGCGCCAGCAGCTTAGGAAGTGGGGCCGGCTCCCTCACAGATACGCAGTATTTT. This sequence encodes CASSLGSGAGSLTDTQYF.

This clone was observed a handful of times. The gene calls are TRBV6-5 and TRBJ2-7, with 7 positions matching TRBD1. V lost 5 bases to trimming and J lost 5 bases; unmatched junction nucleotides: 9. The CDR3 is made up of 14 amino acids. Germline values: CDR1 MNHEY, CDR2 SVGAGI. CDR3 sequence reads: CASSPDRVAHEQYF. The CDR3 DNA reads TGTGCCAGCAGTCCAGACAGGGTTGCCCACGAGCAGTACTTC.

This clone has just one count. This chain links TRBV12-3 or TRBV12-4 with TRBJ2-7; unclear D gene. This CDR3 has 11 amino acids. V lost 4 bases, J lost 6 bases, and 7 bases lay in between. This chain's CDR3 is CASSSIAEQYF. CDR3 bases: TGTGCCAGCAGTTCTATCGCCGAGCAGTACTTC.